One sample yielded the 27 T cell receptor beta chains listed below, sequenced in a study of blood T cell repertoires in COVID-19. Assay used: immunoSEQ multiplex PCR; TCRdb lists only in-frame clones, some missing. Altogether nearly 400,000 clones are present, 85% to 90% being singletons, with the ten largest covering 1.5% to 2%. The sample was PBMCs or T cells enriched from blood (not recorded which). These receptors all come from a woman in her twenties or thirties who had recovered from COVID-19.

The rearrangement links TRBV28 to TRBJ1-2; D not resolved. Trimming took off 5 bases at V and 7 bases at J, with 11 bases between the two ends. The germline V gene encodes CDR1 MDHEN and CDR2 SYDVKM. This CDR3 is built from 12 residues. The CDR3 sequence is CASSEASSGYTF. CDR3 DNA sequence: TGTGCCAGCAGTGAGGCTTCGTCTGGCTACACCTTC.

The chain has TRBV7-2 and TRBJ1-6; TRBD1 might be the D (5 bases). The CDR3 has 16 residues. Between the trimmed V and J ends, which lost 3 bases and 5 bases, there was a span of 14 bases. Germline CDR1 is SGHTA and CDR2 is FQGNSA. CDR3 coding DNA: TGTGCCAGCAGCTTGACAGTCTATCGGGATAATTCACCCCTCCACTTT. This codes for CASSLTVYRDNSPLHF.

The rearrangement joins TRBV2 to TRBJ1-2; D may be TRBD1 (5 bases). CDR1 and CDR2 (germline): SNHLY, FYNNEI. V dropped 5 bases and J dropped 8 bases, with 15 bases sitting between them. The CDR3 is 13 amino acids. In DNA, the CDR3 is TGTGCCAGCAGTCTGTCAGGGTCTTTCGGCTACACCTTC. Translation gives CASSLSGSFGYTF.

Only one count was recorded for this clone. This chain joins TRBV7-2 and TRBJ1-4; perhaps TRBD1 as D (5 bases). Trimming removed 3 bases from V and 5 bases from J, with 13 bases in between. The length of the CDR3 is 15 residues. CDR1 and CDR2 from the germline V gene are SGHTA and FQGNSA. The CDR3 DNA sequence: TGTGCCAGCAGCTTGGATGGGGCTTGGAATGAAAAACTGTTTTTT. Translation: CASSLDGAWNEKLFF.

CDR3 nucleotides: TGTGCCAGCAGCCGGGACAGGGTCAGAAATCAGCCCCAGCATTTT. This codes for CASSRDRVRNQPQHF. V usage is TRBV6-2 or TRBV6-3 and J usage is TRBJ1-5, with 9 bases fitting TRBD1. Trimming cost V 6 bases and J 4 bases; bases outside gene matches: 7. From germline, CDR1 is MNHEY and CDR2 SVGEGT. This CDR3 comprises 15 residues.

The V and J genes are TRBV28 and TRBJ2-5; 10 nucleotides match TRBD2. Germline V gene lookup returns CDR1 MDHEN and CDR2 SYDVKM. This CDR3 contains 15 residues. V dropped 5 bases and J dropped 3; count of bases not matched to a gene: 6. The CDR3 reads CASSLNSGGKETQYF. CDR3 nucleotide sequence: TGTGCCAGCAGTCTAAATAGCGGGGGGAAAGAGACCCAGTACTTC.

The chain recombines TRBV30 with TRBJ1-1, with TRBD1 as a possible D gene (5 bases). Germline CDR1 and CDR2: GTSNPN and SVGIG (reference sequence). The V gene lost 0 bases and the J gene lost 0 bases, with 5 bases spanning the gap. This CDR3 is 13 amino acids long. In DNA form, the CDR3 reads TGTGCCTGGAGTGTAGGGGTGAACACTGAAGCTTTCTTT. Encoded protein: CAWSVGVNTEAFF. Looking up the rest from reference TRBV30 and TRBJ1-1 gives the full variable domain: SQTIHQWPATLVQPVGSPLSLECTVEGTSNPNLYWYRQAAGRGLQLLFYSVGIGQISSEVPQNLSASRPQDRQFILSSKKLLLSDSGFYLCAWSVGVNTEAFFGQGTRLTVV.

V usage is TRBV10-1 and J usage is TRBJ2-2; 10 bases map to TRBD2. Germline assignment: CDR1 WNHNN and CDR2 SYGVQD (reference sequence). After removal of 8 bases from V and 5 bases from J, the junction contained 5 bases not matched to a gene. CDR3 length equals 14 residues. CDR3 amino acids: CASRPTSGTGELFF. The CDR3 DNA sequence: TGCGCCAGCCGTCCGACTAGCGGGACCGGGGAGCTGTTTTTT.

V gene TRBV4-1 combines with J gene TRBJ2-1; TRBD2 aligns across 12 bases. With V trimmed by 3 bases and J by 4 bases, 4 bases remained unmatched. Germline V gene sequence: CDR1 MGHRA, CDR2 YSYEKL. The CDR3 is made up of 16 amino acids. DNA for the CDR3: TGCGCCAGCAGCCAGTACCTAGCGGGAGGGTACAATGAGCAGTTCTTC. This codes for CASSQYLAGGYNEQFF.

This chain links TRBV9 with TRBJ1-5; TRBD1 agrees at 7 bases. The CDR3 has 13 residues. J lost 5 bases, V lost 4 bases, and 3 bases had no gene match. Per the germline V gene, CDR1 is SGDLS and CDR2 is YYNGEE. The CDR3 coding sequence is TGTGCCAGCAGCAAAGACAGGGATCAGCCCCAGCATTTT. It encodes CASSKDRDQPQHF. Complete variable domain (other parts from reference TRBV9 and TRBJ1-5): DSGVTQTPKHLITATGQRVTLRCSPRSGDLSVYWYQQSLDQGLQFLIQYYNGEERAKGNILERFSAQQFPDLHSELNLSSLELGDSALYFCASSKDRDQPQHFGDGTRLSIL.

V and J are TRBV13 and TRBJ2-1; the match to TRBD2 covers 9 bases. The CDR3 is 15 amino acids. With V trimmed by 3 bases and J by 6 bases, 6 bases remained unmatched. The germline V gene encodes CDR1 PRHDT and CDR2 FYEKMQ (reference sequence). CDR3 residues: CASSFGGRAGNEQFF. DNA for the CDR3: TGTGCCAGCAGCTTCGGCGGGAGGGCCGGCAATGAGCAGTTCTTC.

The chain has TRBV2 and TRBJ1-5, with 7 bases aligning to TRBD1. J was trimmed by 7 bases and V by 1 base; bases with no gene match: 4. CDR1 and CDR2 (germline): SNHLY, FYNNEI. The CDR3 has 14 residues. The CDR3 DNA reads TGTGCCAGCAGTGAAGGAGGGGGCGAACAGCCCCAGCATTTT. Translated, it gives CASSEGGGEQPQHF.

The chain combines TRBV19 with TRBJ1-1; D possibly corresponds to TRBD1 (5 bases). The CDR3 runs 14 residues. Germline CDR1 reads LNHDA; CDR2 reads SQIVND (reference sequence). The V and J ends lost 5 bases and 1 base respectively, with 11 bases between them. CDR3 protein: CASSLGLWNTEAFF. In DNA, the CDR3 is TGTGCCAGTAGTTTGGGACTGTGGAACACTGAAGCTTTCTTT.

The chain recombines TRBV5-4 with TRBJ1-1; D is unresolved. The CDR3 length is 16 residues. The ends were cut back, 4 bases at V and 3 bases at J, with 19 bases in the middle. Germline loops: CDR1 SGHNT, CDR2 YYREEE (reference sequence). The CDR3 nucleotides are TGTGCCAGCAGCCCGTACCCTGAGATCGCCGACACTGAAGCTTTCTTT. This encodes CASSPYPEIADTEAFF.

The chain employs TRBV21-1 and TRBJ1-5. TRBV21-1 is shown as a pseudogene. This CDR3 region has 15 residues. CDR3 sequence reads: CASLPGGESNQPQHF. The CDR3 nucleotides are TGTGCCAGCTTGCCTGGGGGGGAGAGCAATCAGCCCCAGCATTTT.

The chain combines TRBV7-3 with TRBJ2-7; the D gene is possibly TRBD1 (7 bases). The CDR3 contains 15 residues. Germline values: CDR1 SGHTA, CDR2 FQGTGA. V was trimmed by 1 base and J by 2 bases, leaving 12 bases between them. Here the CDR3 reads CASSLMAGQTYEQYF. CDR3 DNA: TGTGCCAGCAGCTTAATGGCGGGACAGACCTACGAGCAGTACTTC.

The DNA for the CDR3 is TGCGCCAGCAGCCAAGATCTGGAGGGGGGGGACACAGATACGCAGTATTTT. Its translation: CASSQDLEGGDTDTQYF. The J gene is TRBJ2-3, the V gene TRBV4-1; possibly TRBD2 for D (7 bases). This CDR3 spans 17 amino acids. In germline, CDR1 is MGHRA, CDR2 YSYEKL. Trimming shortened V by 0 bases and J by 2 bases, and 15 bases separated the two germline ends.

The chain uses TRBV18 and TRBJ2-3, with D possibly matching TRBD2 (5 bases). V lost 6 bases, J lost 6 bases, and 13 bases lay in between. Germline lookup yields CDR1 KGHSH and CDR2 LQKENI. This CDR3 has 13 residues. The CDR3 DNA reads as TGTGCCAGCTCCGGTGGCGAGGGTGATACGCAGTATTTT. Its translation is CASSGGEGDTQYF.

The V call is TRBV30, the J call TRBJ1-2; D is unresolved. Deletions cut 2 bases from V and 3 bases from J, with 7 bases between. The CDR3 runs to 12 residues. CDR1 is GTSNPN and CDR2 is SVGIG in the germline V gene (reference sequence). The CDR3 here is CAWSTQDYGYTF. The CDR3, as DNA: TGTGCCTGGAGTACCCAGGACTATGGCTACACCTTC.

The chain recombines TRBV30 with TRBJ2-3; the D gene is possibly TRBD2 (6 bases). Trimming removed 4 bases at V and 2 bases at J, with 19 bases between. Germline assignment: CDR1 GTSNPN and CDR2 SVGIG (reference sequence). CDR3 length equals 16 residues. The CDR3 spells CAWNRDFVMVTDTQYF. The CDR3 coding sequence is TGTGCCTGGAACCGGGACTTCGTAATGGTCACAGATACGCAGTATTTT.

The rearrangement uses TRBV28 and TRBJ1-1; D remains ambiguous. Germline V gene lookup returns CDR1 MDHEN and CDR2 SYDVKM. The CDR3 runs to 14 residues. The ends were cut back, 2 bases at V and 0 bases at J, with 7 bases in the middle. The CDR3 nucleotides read TGTGCCAGCAGTTTAATTAGCTTGAACACTGAAGCTTTCTTT. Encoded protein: CASSLISLNTEAFF.

The CDR3: CASIHQGYTEAFF. CDR3 DNA: TGTGCCAGTATCCACCAGGGGTATACTGAAGCTTTCTTT. J is TRBJ1-1 and V is TRBV19, with D perhaps TRBD1 (6 bases). Trimming cost V 7 bases and J 5 bases, with 14 bases left between them. Per germline, CDR1 LNHDA and CDR2 SQIVND (reference sequence). This CDR3 is 13 amino acids long.

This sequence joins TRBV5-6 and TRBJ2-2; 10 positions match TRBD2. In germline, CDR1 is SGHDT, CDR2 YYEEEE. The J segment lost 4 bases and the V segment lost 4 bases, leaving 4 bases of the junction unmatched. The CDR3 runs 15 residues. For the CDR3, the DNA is TGTGCCAGCAGCACTAGCGGGGCGCCCACCGGGGAGCTGTTTTTT. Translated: CASSTSGAPTGELFF.

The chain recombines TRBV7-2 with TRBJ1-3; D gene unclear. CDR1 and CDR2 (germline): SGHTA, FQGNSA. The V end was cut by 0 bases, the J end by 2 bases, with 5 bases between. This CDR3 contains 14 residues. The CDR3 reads CASSLAQTGNTIYF. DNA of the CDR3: TGTGCCAGCAGCTTAGCTCAGACTGGAAACACCATATATTTT.

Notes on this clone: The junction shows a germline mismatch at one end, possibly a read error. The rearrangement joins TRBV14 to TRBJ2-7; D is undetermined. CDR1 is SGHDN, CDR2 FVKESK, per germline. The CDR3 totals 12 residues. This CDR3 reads CASSQGLTEQYF. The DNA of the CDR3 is TGTGCCAGCAGTCAAGGTCTGACAGAGCAGTACTTC.

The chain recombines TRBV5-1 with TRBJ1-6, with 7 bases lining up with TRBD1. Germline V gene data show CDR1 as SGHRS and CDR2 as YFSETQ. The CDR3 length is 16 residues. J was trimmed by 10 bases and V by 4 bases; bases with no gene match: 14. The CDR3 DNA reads TGCGCCAGCAGCCCGACAGGACAGGCGGGTGTATCACCCCTCCACTTT. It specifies CASSPTGQAGVSPLHF.

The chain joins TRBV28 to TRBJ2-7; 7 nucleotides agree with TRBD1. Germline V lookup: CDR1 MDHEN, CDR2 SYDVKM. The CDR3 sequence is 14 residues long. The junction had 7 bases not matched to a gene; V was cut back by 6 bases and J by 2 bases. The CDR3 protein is CASRLGGSAYEQYF. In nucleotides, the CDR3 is TGTGCCAGCAGGCTAGGGGGCTCAGCCTACGAGCAGTACTTC. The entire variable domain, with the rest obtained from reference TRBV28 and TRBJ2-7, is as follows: DVKVTQSSRYLVKRTGEKVFLECVQDMDHENMFWYRQDPGLGLRLIYFSYDVKMKEKGDIPEGYSVSREKKERFSLILESASTNQTSMYLCASRLGGSAYEQYFGPGTRLTVT.